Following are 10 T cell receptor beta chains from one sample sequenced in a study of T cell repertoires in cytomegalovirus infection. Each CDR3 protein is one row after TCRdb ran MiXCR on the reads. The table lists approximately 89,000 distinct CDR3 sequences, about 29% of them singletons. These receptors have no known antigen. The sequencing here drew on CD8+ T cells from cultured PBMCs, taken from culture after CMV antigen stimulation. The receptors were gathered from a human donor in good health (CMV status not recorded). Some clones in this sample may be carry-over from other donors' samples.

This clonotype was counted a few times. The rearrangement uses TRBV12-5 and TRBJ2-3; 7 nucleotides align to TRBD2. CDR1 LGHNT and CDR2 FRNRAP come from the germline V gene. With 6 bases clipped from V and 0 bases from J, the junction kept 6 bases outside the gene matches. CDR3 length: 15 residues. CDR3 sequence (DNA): TGTGCTAGTGGCCCTCGGGGGGATAGCACAGATACGCAGTATTTT. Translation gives CASGPRGDSTDTQYF.

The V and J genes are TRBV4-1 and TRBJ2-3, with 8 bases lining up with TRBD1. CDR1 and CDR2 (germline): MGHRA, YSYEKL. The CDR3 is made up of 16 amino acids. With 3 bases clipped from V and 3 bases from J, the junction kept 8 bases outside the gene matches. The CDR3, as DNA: TGCGCCAGCAGCCAGCTGACAGGGGTTTCAACAGATACGCAGTATTTT. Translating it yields CASSQLTGVSTDTQYF.

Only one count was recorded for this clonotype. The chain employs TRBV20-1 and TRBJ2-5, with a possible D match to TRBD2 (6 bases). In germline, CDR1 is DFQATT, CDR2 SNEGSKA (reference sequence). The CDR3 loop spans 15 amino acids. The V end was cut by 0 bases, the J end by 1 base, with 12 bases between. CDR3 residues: CSARDGGNPQETQYF. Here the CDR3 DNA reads TGCAGTGCTAGAGATGGGGGGAACCCCCAAGAGACCCAGTACTTC.

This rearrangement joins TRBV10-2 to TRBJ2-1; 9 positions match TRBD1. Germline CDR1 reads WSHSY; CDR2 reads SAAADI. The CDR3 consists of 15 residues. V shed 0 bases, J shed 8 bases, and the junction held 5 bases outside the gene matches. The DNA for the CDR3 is TGCGCCAGCAGTGAGTCGTTACAGGGGGCTCATGAGCAGTTCTTC. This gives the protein CASSESLQGAHEQFF.

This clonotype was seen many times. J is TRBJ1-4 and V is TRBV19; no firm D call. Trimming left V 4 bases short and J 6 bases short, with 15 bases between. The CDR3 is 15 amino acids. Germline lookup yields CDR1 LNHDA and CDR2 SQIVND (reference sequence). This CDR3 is CASSTYSRADEKLFF. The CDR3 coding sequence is TGTGCCAGTAGTACCTACAGCCGCGCGGATGAAAAACTGTTTTTT.

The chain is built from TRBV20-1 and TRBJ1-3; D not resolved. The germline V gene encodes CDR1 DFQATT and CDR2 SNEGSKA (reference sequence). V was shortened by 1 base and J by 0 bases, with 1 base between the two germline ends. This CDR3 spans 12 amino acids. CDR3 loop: CSARGSGNTIYF. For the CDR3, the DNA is TGCAGTGCTAGAGGCTCTGGAAACACCATATATTTT.

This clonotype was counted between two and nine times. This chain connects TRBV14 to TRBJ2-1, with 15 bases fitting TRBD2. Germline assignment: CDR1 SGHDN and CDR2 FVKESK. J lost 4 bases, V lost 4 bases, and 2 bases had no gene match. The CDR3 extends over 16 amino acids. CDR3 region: CASSPGTSGGYNEQFF. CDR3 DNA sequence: TGTGCCAGCAGCCCCGGGACTAGCGGGGGGTACAATGAGCAGTTCTTC. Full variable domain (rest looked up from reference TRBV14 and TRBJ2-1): EAGVTQFPSHSVIEKGQTVTLRCDPISGHDNLYWYRRVMGKEIKFLLHFVKESKQDESGMPNNRFLAERTGGTYSTLKVQPAELEDSGVYFCASSPGTSGGYNEQFFGPGTRLTVL.

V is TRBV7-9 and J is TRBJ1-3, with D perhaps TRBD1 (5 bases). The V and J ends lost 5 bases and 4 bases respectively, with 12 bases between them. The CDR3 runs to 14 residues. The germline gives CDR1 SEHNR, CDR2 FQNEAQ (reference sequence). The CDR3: CASSPTGRGNTIYF. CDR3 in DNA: TGTGCCAGCAGCCCGACGGGACGCGGAAACACCATATATTTT.

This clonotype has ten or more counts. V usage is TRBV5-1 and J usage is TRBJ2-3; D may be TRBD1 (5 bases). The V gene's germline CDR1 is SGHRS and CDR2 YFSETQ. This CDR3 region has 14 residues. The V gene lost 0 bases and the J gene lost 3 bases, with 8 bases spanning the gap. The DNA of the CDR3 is TGCGCCAGCAGCTTGGAAAGGGGTACAGATACGCAGTATTTT. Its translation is CASSLERGTDTQYF.

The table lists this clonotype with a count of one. The CDR3 bases are TGTGCCAGCAGTGAAGATCCGGGGGCACAAGAGACCCAGTACTTC. It translates to CASSEDPGAQETQYF. The chain joins TRBV2 to TRBJ2-5; D may correspond to TRBD1 or TRBD2 (6 bases each). Germline assignment: CDR1 SNHLY and CDR2 FYNNEI. The CDR3 covers 15 residues. V was trimmed by 1 base and J by 2 bases, leaving 11 bases between them.